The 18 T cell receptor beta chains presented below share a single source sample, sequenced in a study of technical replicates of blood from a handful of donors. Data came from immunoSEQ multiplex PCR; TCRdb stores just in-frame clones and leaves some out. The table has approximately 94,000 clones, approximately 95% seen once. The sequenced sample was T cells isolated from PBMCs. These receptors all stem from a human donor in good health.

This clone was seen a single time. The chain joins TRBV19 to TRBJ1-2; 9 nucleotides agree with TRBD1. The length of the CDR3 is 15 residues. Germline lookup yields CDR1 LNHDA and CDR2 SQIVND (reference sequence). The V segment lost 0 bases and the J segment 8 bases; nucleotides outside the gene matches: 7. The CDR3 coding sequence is TGTGCCAGTAGTATAGATCGGGGAACAGGGGGCGGCTACACCTTC. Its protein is CASSIDRGTGGGYTF.

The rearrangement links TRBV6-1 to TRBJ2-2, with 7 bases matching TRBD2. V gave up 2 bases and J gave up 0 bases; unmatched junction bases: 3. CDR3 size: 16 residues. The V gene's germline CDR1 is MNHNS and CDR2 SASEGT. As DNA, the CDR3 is TGTGCCAGCAGTGAATTCCTAGCGGCGAACACCGGGGAGCTGTTTTTT. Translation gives CASSEFLAANTGELFF.

The CDR3 nucleotides are TGTGCCAGTAGTACCCTCAGGGGGTACAATGAGCAGTTCTTC. It encodes CASSTLRGYNEQFF. The chain couples TRBV19 to TRBJ2-1; 7 bases map to TRBD1. Germline values: CDR1 LNHDA, CDR2 SQIVND (reference sequence). Losses at the gene ends were 4 bases for V and 4 bases for J; bases not matched to a gene: 4. The CDR3 covers 14 residues.

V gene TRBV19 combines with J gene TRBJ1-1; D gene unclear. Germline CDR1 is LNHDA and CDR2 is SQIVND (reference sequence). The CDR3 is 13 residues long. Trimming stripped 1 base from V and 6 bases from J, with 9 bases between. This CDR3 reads CASSIGGGSEAFF. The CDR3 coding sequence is TGTGCCAGTAGTATAGGAGGAGGGTCTGAAGCTTTCTTT.

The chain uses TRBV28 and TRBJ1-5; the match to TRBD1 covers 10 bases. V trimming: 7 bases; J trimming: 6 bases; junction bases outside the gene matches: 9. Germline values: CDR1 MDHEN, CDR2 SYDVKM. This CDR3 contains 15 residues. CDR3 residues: CASTIKGTGAQPQHF. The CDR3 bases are TGTGCCAGCACCATAAAAGGGACAGGGGCTCAGCCCCAGCATTTT.

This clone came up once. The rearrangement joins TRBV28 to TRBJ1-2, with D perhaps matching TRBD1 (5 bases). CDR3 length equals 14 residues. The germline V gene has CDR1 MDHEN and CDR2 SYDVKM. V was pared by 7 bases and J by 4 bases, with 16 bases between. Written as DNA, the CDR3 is TGTGCCAGCAATTCGGGGGTGTACGCCTATGGCTACACCTTC. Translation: CASNSGVYAYGYTF.

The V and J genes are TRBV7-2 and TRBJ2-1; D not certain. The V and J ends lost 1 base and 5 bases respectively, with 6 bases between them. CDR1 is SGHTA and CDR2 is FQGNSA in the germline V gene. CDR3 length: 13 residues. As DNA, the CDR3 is TGTGCCAGCAGCTTAGATCCAGACAATGAGCAGTTCTTC. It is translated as CASSLDPDNEQFF. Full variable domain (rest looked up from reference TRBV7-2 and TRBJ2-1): GAGVSQSPSNKVTEKGKDVELRCDPISGHTALYWYRQSLGQGLEFLIYFQGNSAPDKSGLPSDRFSAERTGGSVSTLTIQRTQQEDSAVYLCASSLDPDNEQFFGPGTRLTVL.

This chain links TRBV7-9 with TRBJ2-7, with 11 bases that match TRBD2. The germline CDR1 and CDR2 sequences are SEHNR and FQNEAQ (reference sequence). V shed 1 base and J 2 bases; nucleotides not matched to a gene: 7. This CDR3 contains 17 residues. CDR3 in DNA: TGTGCCAGCAGCTTAGTTGCTAGCGGGAGGCCTACCTACGAGCAGTACTTC. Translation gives CASSLVASGRPTYEQYF.

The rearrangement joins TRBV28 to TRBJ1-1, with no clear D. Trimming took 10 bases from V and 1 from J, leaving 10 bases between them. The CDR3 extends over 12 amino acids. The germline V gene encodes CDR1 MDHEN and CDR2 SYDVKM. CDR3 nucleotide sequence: TGTGCCACCCTGACTGGGAACACTGAAGCTTTCTTT. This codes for CATLTGNTEAFF.

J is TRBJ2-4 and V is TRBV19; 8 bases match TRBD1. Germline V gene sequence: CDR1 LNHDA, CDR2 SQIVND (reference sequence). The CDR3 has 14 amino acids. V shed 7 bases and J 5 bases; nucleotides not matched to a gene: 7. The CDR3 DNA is TGTGCCAGTAAGGACAGGGCATGGGAAAACATTCAGTACTTC. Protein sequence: CASKDRAWENIQYF.

In DNA, the CDR3 is TGCAGCGTTGTGGACATCTTTGGCTACACCTTC. The encoded protein is CSVVDIFGYTF. The chain employs TRBV29-1 and TRBJ1-2; D is possibly TRBD1 (5 bases). This CDR3 is 11 amino acids long. The germline gives CDR1 SQVTM, CDR2 ANQGSEA. Trimming took off 4 bases at V and 7 bases at J, with 10 bases between the two ends.

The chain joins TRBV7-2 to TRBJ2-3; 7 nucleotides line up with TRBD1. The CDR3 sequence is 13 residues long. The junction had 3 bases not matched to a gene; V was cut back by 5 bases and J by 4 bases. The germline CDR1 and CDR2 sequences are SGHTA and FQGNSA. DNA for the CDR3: TGTGCCAGCAGCGCAGACAGGGCAGATACGCAGTATTTT. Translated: CASSADRADTQYF.

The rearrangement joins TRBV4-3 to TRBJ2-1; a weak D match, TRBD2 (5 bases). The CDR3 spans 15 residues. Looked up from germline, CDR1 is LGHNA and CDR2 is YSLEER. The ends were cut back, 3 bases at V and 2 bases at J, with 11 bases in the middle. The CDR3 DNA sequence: TGCGCCAGCAGCCATACTCCCGGGGCCTACAATGAGCAGTTCTTC. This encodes CASSHTPGAYNEQFF.

The CDR3 coding sequence is TGTGCCAGCAGCCAAGAGAACCCCGCACTAGCGTCAAACACAGATACGCAGTATTTT. It specifies CASSQENPALASNTDTQYF. The genes are TRBV4-2 and TRBJ2-3; 7 positions agree with TRBD2. In germline, CDR1 is LGHNA, CDR2 YNFKEQ. The CDR3 loop spans 19 amino acids. The junction had 14 bases not matched to a gene; V was cut back by 0 bases and J by 2 bases.

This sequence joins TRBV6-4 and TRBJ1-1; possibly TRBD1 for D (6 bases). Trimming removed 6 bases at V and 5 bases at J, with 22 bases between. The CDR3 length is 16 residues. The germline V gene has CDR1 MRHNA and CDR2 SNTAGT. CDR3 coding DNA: TGTGCCAGCAGCCGAACAGGGAACGGTCTCGGGACTGAAGCTTTCTTT. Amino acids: CASSRTGNGLGTEAFF.

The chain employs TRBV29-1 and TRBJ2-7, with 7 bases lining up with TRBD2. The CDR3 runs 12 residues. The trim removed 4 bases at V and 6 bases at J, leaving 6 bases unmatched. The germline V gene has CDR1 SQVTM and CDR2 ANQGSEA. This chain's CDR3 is CSVVAGPSEQYF. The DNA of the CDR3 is TGCAGCGTTGTAGCGGGCCCATCCGAGCAGTACTTC.

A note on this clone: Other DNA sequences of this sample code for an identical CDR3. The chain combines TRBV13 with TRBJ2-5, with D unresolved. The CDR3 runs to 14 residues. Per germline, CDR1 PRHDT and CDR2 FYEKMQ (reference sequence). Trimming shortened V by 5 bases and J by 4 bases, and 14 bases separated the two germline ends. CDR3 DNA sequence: TGTGCCAGCAGCCTAGAGTTAGCCCCAGAGACCCAGTACTTC. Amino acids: CASSLELAPETQYF.

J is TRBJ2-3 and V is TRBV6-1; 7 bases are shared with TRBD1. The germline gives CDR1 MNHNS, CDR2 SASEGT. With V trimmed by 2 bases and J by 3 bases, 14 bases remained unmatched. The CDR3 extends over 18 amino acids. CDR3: CASSESQLGGLRTDTQYF. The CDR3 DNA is TGTGCCAGCAGTGAAAGCCAGCTAGGGGGCCTAAGGACAGATACGCAGTATTTT.